These T cell receptor beta chains were read from a single sample in a study of blood T cell repertoires in COVID-19. Generated by immunoSEQ multiplex PCR, the TCRdb table keeps only in-frame clones and is missing some. The sample consists of about 180,000 clones, around 85% of them appearing once. The sequenced sample was peripheral blood. These receptors were collected from an older person with COVID-19, enrolled during active disease. Both conserved end residues are part of each CDR3. The D gene is left open where the match is weak. Rows may omit the clone size; those that give it use once, few, many or a size class.

>few|TRBJ1-2|TRBV28|13|.
TGTGCCAGCAGGACCGGACAATCCTATGGCTACACCTTC
CASRTGQSYGYTF
>.|TRBJ1-1|TRBV5-1|15|.
TGCGCCAGCAGCTTGTTTGGGGGACTGAATACTGAAGCTTTCTTT
CASSLFGGLNTEAFF
>.|TRBJ2-7|TRBV18|15|TRBD1
TGTGCCAGCTCACCTGGGACAGGGAGCTCCTACGAGCAGTACTTC
CASSPGTGSSYEQYF
>.|TRBJ1-5|TRBV3-1/TRBV3-2|14|.
TGTGCCAGCAGCCCCGGACAGTTCAATCAGCCCCAGCATTTT
CASSPGQFNQPQHF
>.|TRBJ2-7|TRBV2|12|.
TGTGCCAGCAGAGCAGACAGCTACGAGCAGTACTTC
CASRADSYEQYF
>.|TRBJ2-2|TRBV11-3|16|.
TGTGCCAGCAGCGCTACCGGGTCCGCGAACACCGGGGAGCTGTTTTTT
CASSATGSANTGELFF
>.|TRBJ1-6|TRBV28|16|TRBD1
TGTGCCAGCAGACACAGGACAGGGGGTGGTAATTCACCCCTCCACTTT
CASRHRTGGGNSPLHF
>.|TRBJ1-6|TRBV14|13|.
TGTGCCAGCAGCCAACGTTCTTTCGCACCCCTCCACTTT
CASSQRSFAPLHF
>once|TRBJ2-3|TRBV6-5|15|.
TGTGCCAGCAGTTACAACACACCACCCACAGATACGCAGTATTTT
CASSYNTPPTDTQYF
>.|TRBJ2-1|TRBV3-1/TRBV3-2|19|TRBD1
TGTGCCAGCAGCACTTCTGGACAGGGGTTCTTGAGCTCCTACAATGAGCAGTTCTTC
CASSTSGQGFLSSYNEQFF
>once|TRBJ1-5|TRBV7-2|13|.
TGTGCCAGCAGCCCAAATAGCAATCAGCCCCAGCATTTT
CASSPNSNQPQHF
>.|TRBJ1-5|TRBV6-4|15|.
TGTGCCAGCAGTGAATCTGGGGCAGGGGCTCAGCCCCAGCATTTT
CASSESGAGAQPQHF
>.|TRBJ2-4|TRBV6-2/TRBV6-3|15|.
TGTGCCAGCAGTTACGAATTCTTGCGTTCACACATTCAGTACTTC
CASSYEFLRSHIQYF
>.|TRBJ1-4|TRBV6-5|16|.
TGTGCCAGCAGTTACGATACTTGGAGAGCGGATGAAAAACTGTTTTTT
CASSYDTWRADEKLFF
>.|TRBJ2-3|TRBV7-9|15|.
TGTGCCAGCAGCTTAACTAGGGTTGAGACAGATACGCAGTATTTT
CASSLTRVETDTQYF
>.|TRBJ1-1|TRBV7-2|14|.
TGTGCCAGCAGCTTAATTCTCGAGGGCACTGAAGCTTTCTTT
CASSLILEGTEAFF
>.|TRBJ1-4|TRBV9|14|.
TGTGCCAGCAGCGCCACTGGGGCTCGAGAAAAACTGTTTTTT
CASSATGAREKLFF
>.|TRBJ2-7|TRBV3-1/TRBV3-2|15|TRBD2
TGTGCCAGCGGGGCCAAGGCGGGAGGGCCCTACGAGCAGTACTTC
CASGAKAGGPYEQYF
>.|TRBJ1-2|TRBV4-1|17|.
TGCGCCAGCAGCCAAGACCCGGGGGAGGTTGGTCTCTATGGCTACACCTTC
CASSQDPGEVGLYGYTF
>few|TRBJ2-1|TRBV19|13|TRBD1
TGTGCCAGTAGGGAACAGGGGGGTTATGAGCAGTTCTTC
CASREQGGYEQFF
>.|TRBJ2-7|TRBV29-1|10|.
TGCAGTGCCGGGATGGAAGAGCAGTACTTC
CSAGMEEQYF
>.|TRBJ2-3|TRBV18|14|.
TGTGCCAGCTCAGTTTTGGGGCTCACAGATACGCAGTATTTT
CASSVLGLTDTQYF
>.|TRBJ2-1|TRBV5-5|15|.
TGTGCCAGCAGCTTGGAGCAGGGGTTGTTCAATGAGCAGTTCTTC
CASSLEQGLFNEQFF
>.|TRBJ2-1|TRBV7-8|15|TRBD1
TGTGCCAGCAGTCGACAGGGGGCCTACTACAATGAGCAGTTCTTC
CASSRQGAYYNEQFF
>.|TRBJ2-5|TRBV3-1/TRBV3-2|15|TRBD1
TGTGCCAGCAGCCAACGGGACAGGGAAGGAGAGACCCAGTACTTC
CASSQRDREGETQYF
>few|TRBJ2-2|TRBV3-1/TRBV3-2|15|TRBD1
TGTGCCAGCAGCCAAAGGACAGGGAAGGGCGGGGAGCTGTTTTTT
CASSQRTGKGGELFF
>.|TRBJ1-2|TRBV14|15|.
TGTGCCAGCAGCCCCGGGATGGGCCTCAACTATGGCTACACCTTC
CASSPGMGLNYGYTF
>few|TRBJ1-2|TRBV6-5|12|TRBD1
TGTGCCAGCAGCACAGGGGACCATGGCTACACCTTC
CASSTGDHGYTF
>few|TRBJ2-1|TRBV7-9|14|.
TGTGCCAGCAGCCTAGGGGACTTGTACAATGAGCAGTTCTTC
CASSLGDLYNEQFF
>few|TRBJ1-6|TRBV7-2|17|TRBD1
TGTGCCAGCAGCACCTTGGCGGCGGGACAGGGTGGTTCACCCCTCCACTTT
CASSTLAAGQGGSPLHF
>.|TRBJ1-2|TRBV27|14|.
TGTGCCAGCAGTTTACACACCGGGACTTTGGGCTACACCTTC
CASSLHTGTLGYTF
>.|TRBJ2-7|TRBV28|11|.
TGTGCCAGCAGTTTACGGGACGAGCAGTACTTC
CASSLRDEQYF
>.|TRBJ2-3|TRBV5-1|14|.
TGCGCCAGCTGGTTCACACCCGATGAGGGAACGCAGTATTTT
CASWFTPDEGTQYF
>once|TRBJ2-5|TRBV7-8|18|TRBD2
TGTGCCAGCAGCTTACGACCCGGGACTAGCGGGGGCCAAGAGACCCAGTACTTC
CASSLRPGTSGGQETQYF
>.|TRBJ1-1|TRBV10-3|14|TRBD1
TGTGCCACGTCAACCGGGACAGGGAATGTCGGCGCTTTCTTT
CATSTGTGNVGAFF
>.|TRBJ1-6|TRBV12-3/TRBV12-4|13|.
TGTGCCAGCAGTTTAAACGGTAATTCACCCCTCCACTTT
CASSLNGNSPLHF
>.|TRBJ1-2|TRBV19|14|TRBD1
TGTGCCAGTAGTATCCTCACAGGGGGCGTTGGCTACACCTTC
CASSILTGGVGYTF
>.|TRBJ1-2|TRBV20-1|9|.
TGCAGTCCAAGACGGGACTACACCTTC
CSPRRDYTF
>.|TRBJ2-1|TRBV24-1|13|.
TGTGCCACCAGTGATTTGAGTGCGGCTGAGCAGTTCTTC
CATSDLSAAEQFF
>.|TRBJ2-2|TRBV11-2|12|TRBD1
TGTGCCCTGACAGGGGGTACCGGGGAGCTGTTTTTT
CALTGGTGELFF
>.|TRBJ2-2|TRBV5-1|15|.
TGCGCCAGCAGCGGGACGGGACAGAACACCGGGGAGCTGTTTTTT
CASSGTGQNTGELFF
>.|TRBJ2-5|TRBV4-1|17|.
TGCGCCAGCAGCCAAGGCCCCCAGACAGGAGTCCAAGAGACCCAGTACTTC
CASSQGPQTGVQETQYF
>.|TRBJ1-4|TRBV7-3|15|TRBD1
TGTGCCAGCAGCTTAACTCGCACAGGGGATGAAAAACTGTTTTTT
CASSLTRTGDEKLFF
>once|TRBJ1-6|TRBV5-1|16|.
TGCGCCAGCAGCCGGTCAGTCGGGTCCTATAATTCACCCCTCCACTTT
CASSRSVGSYNSPLHF